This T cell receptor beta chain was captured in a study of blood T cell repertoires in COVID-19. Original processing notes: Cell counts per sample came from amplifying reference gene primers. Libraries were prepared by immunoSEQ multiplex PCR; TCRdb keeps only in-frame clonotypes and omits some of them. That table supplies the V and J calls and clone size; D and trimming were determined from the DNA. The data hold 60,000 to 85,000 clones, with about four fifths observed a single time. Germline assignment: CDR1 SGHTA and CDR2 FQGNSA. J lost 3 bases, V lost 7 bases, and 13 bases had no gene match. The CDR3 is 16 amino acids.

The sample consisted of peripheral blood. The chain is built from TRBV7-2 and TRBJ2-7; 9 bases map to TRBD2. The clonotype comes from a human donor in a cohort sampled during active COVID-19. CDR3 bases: TGTGCCAGCAACCCCGTGGCGGGAGGGAGGGGCTACGAGCAGTACTTC. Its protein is CASNPVAGGRGYEQYF.